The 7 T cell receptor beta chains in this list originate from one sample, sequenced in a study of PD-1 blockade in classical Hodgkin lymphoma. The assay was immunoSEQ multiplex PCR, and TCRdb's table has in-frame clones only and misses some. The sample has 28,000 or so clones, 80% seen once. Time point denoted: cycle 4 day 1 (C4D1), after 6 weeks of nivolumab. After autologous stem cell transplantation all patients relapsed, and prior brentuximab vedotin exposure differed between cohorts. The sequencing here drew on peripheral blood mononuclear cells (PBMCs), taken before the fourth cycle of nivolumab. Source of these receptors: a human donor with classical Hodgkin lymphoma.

The CDR3 region has the DNA TGTGCCAGCAGCTCCACAGGGGGCGGCGAGCAGTACTTC. Translation: CASSSTGGGEQYF. V and J are TRBV7-7 and TRBJ2-7; TRBD1 matches 9 bases. The CDR3 totals 13 residues. The junction had 4 bases not matched to a gene; V was cut back by 4 bases and J by 6 bases. Per the germline V gene, CDR1 is SSHAT and CDR2 is FNYEAQ (reference sequence).

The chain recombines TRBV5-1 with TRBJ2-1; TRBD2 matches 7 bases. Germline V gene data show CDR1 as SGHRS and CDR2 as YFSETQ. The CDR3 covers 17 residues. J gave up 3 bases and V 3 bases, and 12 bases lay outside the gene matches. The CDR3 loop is CASSSHRSGLNYNEQFF. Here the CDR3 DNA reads TGCGCCAGCAGCTCCCACCGTAGCGGGCTGAACTACAATGAGCAGTTCTTC. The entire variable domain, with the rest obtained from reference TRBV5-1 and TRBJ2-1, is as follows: KAGVTQTPRYLIKTRGQQVTLSCSPISGHRSVSWYQQTPGQGLQFLFEYFSETQRNKGNFPGRFSGRQFSNSRSEMNVSTLELGDSALYLCASSSHRSGLNYNEQFFGPGTRLTVL.

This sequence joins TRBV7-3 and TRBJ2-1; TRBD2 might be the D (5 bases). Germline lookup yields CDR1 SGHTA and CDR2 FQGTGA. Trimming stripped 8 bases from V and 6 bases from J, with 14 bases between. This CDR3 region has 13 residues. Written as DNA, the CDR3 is TGTGCCAGCGCCCAGGTAGCGTCCAATGAGCAGTTCTTC. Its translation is CASAQVASNEQFF.

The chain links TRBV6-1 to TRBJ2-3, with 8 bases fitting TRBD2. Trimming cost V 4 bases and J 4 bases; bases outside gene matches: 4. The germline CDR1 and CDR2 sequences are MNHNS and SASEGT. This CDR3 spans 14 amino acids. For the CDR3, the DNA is TGTGCCAGCAGTGGGGACGGGGGGGCAGATACGCAGTATTTT. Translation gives CASSGDGGADTQYF.

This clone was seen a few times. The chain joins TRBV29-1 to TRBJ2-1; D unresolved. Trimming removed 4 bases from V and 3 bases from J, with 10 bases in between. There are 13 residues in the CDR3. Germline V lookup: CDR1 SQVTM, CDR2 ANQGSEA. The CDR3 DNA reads TGCAGCGTTGGTAGTACCCTCTACAATGAGCAGTTCTTC. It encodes CSVGSTLYNEQFF.

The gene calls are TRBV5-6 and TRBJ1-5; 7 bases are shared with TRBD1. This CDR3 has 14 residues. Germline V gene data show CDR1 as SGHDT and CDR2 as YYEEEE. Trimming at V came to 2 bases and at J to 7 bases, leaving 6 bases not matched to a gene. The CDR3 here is CASSFSGGGQPQHF. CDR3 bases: TGTGCCAGCAGCTTTTCAGGGGGTGGGCAGCCCCAGCATTTT.

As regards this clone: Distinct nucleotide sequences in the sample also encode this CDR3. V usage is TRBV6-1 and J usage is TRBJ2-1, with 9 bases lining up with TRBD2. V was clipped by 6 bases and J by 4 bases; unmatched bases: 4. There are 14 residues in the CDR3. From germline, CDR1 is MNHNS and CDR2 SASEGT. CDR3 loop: CASSASGRYNEQFF. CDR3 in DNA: TGTGCCAGCAGCGCAAGCGGGAGGTACAATGAGCAGTTCTTC.